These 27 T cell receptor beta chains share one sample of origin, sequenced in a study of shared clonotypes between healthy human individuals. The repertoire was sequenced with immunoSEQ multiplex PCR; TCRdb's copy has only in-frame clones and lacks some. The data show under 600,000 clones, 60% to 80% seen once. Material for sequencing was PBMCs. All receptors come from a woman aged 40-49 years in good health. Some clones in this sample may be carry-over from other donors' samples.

DNA of the CDR3: TGCGCCAGCAGCACATCAGGGACTAGCAACACCGGGGAGCTGTTTTTT. Its translation is CASSTSGTSNTGELFF. V and J are TRBV5-1 and TRBJ2-2, with 9 positions matching TRBD2. The CDR3 is made up of 16 amino acids. Germline CDR1 is SGHRS and CDR2 is YFSETQ. The V and J ends lost 4 bases and 2 bases, in that order; junction bases with no gene match: 6.

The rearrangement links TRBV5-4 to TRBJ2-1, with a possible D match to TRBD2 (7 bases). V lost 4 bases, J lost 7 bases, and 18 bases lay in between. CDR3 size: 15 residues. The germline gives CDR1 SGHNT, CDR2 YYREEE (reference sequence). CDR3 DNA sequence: TGTGCCAGCAGCCTGGGGGGCGGGAGTGGTAATGAGCAGTTCTTC. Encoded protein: CASSLGGGSGNEQFF.

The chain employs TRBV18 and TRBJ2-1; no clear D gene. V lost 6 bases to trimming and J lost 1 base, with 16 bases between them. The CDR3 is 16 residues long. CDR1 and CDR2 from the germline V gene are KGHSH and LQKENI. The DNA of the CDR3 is TGTGCCAGCTCTCCTTTCGGGTATGTGTCCTACAATGAGCAGTTCTTC. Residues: CASSPFGYVSYNEQFF.

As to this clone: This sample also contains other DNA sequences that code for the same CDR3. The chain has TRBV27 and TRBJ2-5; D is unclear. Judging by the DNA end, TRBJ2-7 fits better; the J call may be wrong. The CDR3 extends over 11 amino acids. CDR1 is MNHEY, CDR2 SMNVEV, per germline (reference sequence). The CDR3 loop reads CASSSGYEQYF. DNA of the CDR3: TGTGCCAGCAGTTCGGGCTACGAGCAGTACTTC.

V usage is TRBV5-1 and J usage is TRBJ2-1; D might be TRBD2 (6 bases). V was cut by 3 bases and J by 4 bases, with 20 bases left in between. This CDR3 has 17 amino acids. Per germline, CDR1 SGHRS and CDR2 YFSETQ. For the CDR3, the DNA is TGCGCCAGCAGCTCATCCGGGACTTCCCCGCCTTACAATGAGCAGTTCTTC. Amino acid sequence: CASSSSGTSPPYNEQFF. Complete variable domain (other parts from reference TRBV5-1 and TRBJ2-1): KAGVTQTPRYLIKTRGQQVTLSCSPISGHRSVSWYQQTPGQGLQFLFEYFSETQRNKGNFPGRFSGRQFSNSRSEMNVSTLELGDSALYLCASSSSGTSPPYNEQFFGPGTRLTVL.

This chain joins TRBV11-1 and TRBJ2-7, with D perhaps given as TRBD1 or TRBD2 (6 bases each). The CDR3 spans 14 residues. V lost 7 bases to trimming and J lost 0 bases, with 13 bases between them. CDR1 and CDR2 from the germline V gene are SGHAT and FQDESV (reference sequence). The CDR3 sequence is CASTTGGSSYEQYF. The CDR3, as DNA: TGTGCCAGCACCACCGGGGGCAGCTCCTACGAGCAGTACTTC.

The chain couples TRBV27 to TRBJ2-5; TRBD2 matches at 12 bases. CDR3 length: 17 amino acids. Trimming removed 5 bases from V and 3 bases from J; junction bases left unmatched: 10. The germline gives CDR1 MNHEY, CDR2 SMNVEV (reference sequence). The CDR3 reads CASSRRLAGAFEETQYF. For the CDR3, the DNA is TGTGCCAGCAGTCGAAGACTAGCGGGAGCGTTCGAAGAGACCCAGTACTTC.

The CDR3 region has the DNA TGTGCCAGCAGCCCCCGGACTAGCGGGAGCCACAATGAGCAGTTCTTC. As protein: CASSPRTSGSHNEQFF. The chain uses TRBV27 and TRBJ2-1, with TRBD2 identical over 13 bases. In germline, CDR1 is MNHEY, CDR2 SMNVEV (reference sequence). J lost 5 bases, V lost 6 bases, and 7 bases had no gene match. The CDR3 extends over 16 amino acids.

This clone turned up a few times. This chain's CDR3 is CATGGGTDTYGYTF. CDR3 DNA: TGTGCCACTGGGGGGGGGACAGACACTTATGGCTACACCTTC. This chain links TRBV6-5 with TRBJ1-2; TRBD1 matches at 7 bases. The germline V gene encodes CDR1 MNHEY and CDR2 SVGAGI. CDR3 size: 14 residues. Trimming cost V 10 bases and J 5 bases; bases outside gene matches: 13.

CDR3 in amino acids: CASSPAPRGPYEQYF. In DNA, the CDR3 is TGTGCCAGCAGCCCGGCACCCAGGGGGCCCTACGAGCAGTACTTC. The chain carries TRBV5-4 and TRBJ2-7, with TRBD1 matching 8 bases. With 4 bases clipped from V and 2 bases from J, the junction kept 8 bases outside the gene matches. From germline, CDR1 is SGHNT and CDR2 YYREEE (reference sequence). The CDR3 length is 15 residues.

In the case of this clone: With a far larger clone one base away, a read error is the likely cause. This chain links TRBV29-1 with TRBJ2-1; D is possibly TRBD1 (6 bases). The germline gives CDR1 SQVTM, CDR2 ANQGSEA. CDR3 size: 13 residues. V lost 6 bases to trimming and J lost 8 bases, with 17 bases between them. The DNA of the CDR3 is TGCAGCGTCGCTGTTACAGGGAACGATGAGCAGTTCTTC. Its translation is CSVAVTGNDEQFF.

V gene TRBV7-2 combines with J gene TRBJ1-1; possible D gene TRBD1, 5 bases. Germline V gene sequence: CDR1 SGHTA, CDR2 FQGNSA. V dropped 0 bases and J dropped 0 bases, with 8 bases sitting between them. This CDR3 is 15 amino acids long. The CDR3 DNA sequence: TGTGCCAGCAGCTTAGCGGAGGGGCTGAACACTGAAGCTTTCTTT. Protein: CASSLAEGLNTEAFF.

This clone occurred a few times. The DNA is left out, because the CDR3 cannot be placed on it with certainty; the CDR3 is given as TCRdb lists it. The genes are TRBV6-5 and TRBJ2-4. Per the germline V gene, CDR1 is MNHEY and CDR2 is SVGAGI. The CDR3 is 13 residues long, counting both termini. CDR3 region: CASSSSGRGIQYF.

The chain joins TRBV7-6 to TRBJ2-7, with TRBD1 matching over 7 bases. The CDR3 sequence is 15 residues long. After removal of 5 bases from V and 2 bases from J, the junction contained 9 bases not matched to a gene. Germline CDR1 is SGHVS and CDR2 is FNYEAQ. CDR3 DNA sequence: TGTGCCAGCAGCCCATCGACAGGGCCAACCTACGAGCAGTACTTC. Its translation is CASSPSTGPTYEQYF.

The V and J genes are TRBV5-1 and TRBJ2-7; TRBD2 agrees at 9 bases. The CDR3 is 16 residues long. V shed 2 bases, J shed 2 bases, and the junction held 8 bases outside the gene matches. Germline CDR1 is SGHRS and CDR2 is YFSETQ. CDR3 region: CASSFRTSGLPYEQYF. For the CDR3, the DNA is TGCGCCAGCAGCTTTAGAACTAGCGGGTTGCCCTACGAGCAGTACTTC.

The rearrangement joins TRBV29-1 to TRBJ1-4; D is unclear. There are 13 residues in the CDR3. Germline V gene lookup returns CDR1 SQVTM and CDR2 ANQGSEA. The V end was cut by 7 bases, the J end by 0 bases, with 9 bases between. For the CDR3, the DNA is TGCAGCGCCGGTGGCACAACTAATGAAAAACTGTTTTTT. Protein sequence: CSAGGTTNEKLFF.

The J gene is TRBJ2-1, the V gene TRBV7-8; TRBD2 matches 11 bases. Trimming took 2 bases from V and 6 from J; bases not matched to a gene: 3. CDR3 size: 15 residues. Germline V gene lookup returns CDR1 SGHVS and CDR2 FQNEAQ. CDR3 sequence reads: CASSLQLAGVNEQFF. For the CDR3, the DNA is TGTGCCAGCAGCTTACAACTAGCGGGAGTCAATGAGCAGTTCTTC.

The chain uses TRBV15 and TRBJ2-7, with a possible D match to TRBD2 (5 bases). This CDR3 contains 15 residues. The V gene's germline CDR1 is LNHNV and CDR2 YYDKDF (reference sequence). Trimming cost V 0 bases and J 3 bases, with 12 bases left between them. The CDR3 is CATSRERDAGYEQYF. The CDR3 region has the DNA TGTGCCACCAGCAGAGAGAGGGATGCCGGCTACGAGCAGTACTTC.

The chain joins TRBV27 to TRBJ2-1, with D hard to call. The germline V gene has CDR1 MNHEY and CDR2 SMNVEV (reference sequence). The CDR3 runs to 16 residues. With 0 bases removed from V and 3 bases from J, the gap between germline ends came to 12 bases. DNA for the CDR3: TGTGCCAGCAGTTTATCGATTACAGTTAACTACAATGAGCAGTTCTTC. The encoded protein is CASSLSITVNYNEQFF.

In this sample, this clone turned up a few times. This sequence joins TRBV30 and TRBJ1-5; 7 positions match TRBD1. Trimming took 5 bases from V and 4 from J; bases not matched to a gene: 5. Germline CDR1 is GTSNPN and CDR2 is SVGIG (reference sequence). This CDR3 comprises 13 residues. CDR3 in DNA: TGTGCCTGGCAAGGGGGCTTGAATCAGCCCCAGCATTTT. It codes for CAWQGGLNQPQHF.

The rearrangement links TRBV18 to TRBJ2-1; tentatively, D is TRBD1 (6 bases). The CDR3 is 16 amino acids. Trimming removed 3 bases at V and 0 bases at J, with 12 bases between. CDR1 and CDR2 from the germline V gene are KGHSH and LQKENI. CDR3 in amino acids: CASSPPQDSSYNEQFF. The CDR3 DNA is TGTGCCAGCTCACCTCCCCAGGACAGCTCCTACAATGAGCAGTTCTTC.

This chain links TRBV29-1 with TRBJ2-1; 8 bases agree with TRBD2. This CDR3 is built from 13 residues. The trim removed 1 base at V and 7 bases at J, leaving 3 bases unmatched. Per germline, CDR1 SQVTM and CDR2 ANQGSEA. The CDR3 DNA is TGCAGCGTTGAAGGCGCTAGCGGGAATGAGCAGTTCTTC. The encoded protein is CSVEGASGNEQFF.

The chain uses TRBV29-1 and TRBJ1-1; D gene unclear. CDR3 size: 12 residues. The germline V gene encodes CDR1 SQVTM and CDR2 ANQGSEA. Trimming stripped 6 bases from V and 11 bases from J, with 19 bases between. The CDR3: CSVSGDRAEAFF. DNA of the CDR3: TGCAGCGTGAGTGGTGATAGGGCGGAGGCTTTCTTT.

The DNA for the CDR3 is TGTGCCAGCACCGGGACTAGCGGGAGTTGGTACGAGCAGTACTTC. Protein sequence: CASTGTSGSWYEQYF. The chain combines TRBV7-9 with TRBJ2-7; 14 bases are shared with TRBD2. Germline V gene data show CDR1 as SEHNR and CDR2 as FQNEAQ (reference sequence). CDR3 length: 15 amino acids. The V segment lost 7 bases and the J segment 4 bases; nucleotides outside the gene matches: 6.

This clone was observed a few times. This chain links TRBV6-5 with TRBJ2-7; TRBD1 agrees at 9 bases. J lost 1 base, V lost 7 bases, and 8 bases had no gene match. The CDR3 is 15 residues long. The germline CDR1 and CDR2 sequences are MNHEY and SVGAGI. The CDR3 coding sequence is TGTGCCAGCAACGCAGGGACAGGGTATTCCTACGAGCAGTACTTC. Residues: CASNAGTGYSYEQYF.

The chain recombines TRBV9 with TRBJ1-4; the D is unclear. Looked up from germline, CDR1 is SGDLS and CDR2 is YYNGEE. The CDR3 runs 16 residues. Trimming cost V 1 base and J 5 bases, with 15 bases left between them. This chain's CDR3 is CASSVSGGVLNEKLFF. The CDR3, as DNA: TGTGCCAGCAGCGTAAGTGGCGGGGTTCTAAATGAAAAACTGTTTTTT.

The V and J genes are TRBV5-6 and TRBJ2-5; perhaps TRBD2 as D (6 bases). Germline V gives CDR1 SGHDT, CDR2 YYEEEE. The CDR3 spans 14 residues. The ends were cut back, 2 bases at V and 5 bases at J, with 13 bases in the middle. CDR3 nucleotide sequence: TGTGCCAGCAGCTTTGGAGCTAGCGCCGAGACCCAGTACTTC. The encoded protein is CASSFGASAETQYF.